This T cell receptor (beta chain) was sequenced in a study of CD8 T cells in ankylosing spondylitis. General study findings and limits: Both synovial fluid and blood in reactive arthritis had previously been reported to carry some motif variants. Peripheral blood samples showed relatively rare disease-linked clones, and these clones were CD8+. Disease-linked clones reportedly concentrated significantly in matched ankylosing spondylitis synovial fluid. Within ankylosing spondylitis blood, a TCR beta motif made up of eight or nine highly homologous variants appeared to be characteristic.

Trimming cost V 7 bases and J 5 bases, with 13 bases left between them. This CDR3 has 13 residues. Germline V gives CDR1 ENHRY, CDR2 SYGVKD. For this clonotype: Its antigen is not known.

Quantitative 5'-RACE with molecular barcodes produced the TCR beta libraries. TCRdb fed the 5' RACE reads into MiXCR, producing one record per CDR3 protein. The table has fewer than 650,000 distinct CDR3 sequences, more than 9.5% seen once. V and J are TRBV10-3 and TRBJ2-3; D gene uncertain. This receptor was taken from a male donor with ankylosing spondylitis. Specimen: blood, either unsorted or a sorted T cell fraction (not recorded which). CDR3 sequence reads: CAIKASLGDTQYF. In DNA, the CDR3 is TGTGCCATCAAGGCCTCCCTGGGAGATACGCAGTATTTT.